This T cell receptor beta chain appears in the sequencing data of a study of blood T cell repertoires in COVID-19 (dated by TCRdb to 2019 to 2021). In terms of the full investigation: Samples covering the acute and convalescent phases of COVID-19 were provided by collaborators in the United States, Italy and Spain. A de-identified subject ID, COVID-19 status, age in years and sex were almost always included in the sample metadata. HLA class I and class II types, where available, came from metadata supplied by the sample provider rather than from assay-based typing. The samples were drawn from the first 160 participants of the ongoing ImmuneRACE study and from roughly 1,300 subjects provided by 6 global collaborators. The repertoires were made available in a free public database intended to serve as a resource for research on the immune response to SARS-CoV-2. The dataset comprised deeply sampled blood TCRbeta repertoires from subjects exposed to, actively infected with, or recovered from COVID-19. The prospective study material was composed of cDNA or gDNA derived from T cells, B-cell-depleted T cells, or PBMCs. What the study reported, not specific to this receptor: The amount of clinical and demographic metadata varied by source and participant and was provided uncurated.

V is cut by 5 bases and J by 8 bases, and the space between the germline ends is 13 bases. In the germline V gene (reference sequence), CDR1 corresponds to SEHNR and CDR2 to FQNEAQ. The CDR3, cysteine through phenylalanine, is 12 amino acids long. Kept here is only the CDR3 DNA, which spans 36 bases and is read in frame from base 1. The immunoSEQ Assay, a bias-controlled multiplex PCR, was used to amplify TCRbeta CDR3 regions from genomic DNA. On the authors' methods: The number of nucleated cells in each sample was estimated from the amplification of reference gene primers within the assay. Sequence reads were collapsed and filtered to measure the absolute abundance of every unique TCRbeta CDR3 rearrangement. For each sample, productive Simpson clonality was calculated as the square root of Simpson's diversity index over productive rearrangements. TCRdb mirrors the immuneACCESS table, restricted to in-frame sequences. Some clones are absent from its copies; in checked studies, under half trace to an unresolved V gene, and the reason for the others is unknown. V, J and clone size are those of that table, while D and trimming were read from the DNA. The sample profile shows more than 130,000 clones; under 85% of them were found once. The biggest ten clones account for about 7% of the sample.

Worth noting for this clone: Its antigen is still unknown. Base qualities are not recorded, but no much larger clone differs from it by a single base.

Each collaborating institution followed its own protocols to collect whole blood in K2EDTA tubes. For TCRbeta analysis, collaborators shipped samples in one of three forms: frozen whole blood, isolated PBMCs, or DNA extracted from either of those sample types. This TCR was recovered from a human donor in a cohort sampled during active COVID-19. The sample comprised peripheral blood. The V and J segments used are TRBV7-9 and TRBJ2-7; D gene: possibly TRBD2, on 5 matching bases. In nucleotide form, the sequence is TGTGCCAGCAGCGCCTTAGGGAGTAAGCAGTACTTC. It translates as CASSALGSKQYF. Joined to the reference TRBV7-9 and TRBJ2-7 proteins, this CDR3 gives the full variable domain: DTGVSQNPRHKITKRGQNVTFRCDPISEHNRLYWYRQTLGQGPEFLTYFQNEAQLEKSRLLSDRFSAERPKGSFSTLEIQRTEQGDSAMYLCASSALGSKQYFGPGTRLTVT.